This record looks at one T cell receptor (beta chain) sequence and its context. Its antigen remains unknown. The CDR3 length is 13 residues. V was trimmed by 2 bases and J by 3 bases, leaving 8 bases between them. Germline lookup yields CDR1 SGHVS and CDR2 FNYEAQ. This record belongs to a study of CD8 T cells in ankylosing spondylitis. General observations from the study: Reactive arthritis synovial fluid and blood previously showed some of these motif variants. A motif of 7 to 9 highly homologous TCR beta variants was seen as apparently characteristic of ankylosing spondylitis blood.

Using quantitative 5'-RACE with molecular barcodes, the authors made TCR beta libraries. TCRdb independently ran MiXCR on the 5' RACE reads; one entry per CDR3 protein. This sample has approximately 200,000 distinct CDR3 sequences, with around 13% found just once. The TCR comes from a male donor with ankylosing spondylitis or in good health (not recorded which). The sample was blood, either unsorted or a sorted T cell fraction (not recorded which). V usage is TRBV7-6 and J usage is TRBJ2-7; D remains ambiguous. CDR3 region: CASSLWEGYEQYF. In DNA, the CDR3 is TGTGCCAGCAGCTTATGGGAAGGCTACGAGCAGTACTTC.